The present T cell receptor (beta chain) was sequenced within a study of T cells after yellow fever vaccination. Ten or more counts support this clonotype. TCRdb re-derived calls from the 5' RACE reads in MiXCR, one entry per CDR3 protein. The repertoire holds about 26,000 distinct CDR3 sequences, with approximately 4.8% as singletons. The CDR3 is made up of 13 amino acids. The germline V gene has CDR1 SGHDT and CDR2 YYEEEE. V lost 4 bases to trimming and J lost 13 bases; unmatched junction nucleotides: 8. The material sequenced was PBMCs, either bulk or a sorted T-cell subset (CD4+, CD8+, memory, or dextramer-sorted; not recorded which), taken on the day of the yellow fever booster vaccination. This sequence joins TRBV5-6 and TRBJ1-6; 7 bases are shared with TRBD1. This sequence originates from a man aged 18 to 35 who received the YFV17D yellow fever vaccine. The CDR3 protein is CASSPGTEVPLHF. As DNA, the CDR3 is TGTGCCAGCAGCCCCGGGACAGAGGTTCCCCTCCACTTT.